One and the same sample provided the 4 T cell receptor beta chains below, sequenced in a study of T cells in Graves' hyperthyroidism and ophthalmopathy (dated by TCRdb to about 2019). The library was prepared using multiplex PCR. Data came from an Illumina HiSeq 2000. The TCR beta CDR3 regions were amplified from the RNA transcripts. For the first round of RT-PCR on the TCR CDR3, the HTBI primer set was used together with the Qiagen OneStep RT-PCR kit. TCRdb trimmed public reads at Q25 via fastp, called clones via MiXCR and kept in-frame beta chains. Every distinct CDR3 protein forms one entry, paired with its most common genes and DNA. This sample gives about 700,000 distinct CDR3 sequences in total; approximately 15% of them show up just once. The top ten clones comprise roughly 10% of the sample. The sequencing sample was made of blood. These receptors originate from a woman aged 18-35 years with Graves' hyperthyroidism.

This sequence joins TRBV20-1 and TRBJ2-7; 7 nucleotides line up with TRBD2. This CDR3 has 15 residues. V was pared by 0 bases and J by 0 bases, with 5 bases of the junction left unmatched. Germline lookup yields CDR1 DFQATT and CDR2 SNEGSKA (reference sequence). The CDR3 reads CSARDPRGSSYEQYF. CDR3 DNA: TGCAGTGCTAGAGATCCGCGGGGGAGCTCCTACGAGCAGTACTTC.

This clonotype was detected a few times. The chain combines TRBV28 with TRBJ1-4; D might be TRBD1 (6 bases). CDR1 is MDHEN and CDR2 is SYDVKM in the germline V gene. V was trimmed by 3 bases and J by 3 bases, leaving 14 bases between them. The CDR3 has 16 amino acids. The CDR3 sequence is CASSLWMNRANEKLFF. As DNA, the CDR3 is TGTGCCAGCAGTTTGTGGATGAACAGGGCTAATGAAAAACTGTTTTTT.

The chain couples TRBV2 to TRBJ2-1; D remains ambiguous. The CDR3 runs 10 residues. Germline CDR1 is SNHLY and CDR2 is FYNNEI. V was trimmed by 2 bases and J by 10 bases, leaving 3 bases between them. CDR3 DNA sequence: TGTGCCAGCAGTGAAAGCGAGCAGTTCTTC. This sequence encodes CASSESEQFF.

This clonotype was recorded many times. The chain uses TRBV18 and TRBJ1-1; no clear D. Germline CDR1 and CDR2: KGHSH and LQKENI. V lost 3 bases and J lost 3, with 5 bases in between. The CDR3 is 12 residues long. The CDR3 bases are TGTGCCAGCTCACCCCCAGACACTGAAGCTTTCTTT. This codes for CASSPPDTEAFF. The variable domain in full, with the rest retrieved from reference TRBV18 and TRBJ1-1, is NAGVMQNPRHLVRRRGQEARLRCSPMKGHSHVYWYRQLPEEGLKFMVYLQKENIIDESGMPKERFSAEFPKEGPSILRIQQVVRGDSAAYFCASSPPDTEAFFGQGTRLTVV.